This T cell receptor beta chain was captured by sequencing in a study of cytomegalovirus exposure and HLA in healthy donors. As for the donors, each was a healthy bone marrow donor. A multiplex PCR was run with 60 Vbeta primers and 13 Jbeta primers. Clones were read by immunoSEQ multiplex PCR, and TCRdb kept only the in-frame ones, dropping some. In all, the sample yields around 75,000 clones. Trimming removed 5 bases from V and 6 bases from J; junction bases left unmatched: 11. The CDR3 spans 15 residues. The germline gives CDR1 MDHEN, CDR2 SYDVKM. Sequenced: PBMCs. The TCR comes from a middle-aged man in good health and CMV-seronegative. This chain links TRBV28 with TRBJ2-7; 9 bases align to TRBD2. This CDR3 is CASSLLTSGLAEQYF. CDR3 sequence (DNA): TGTGCCAGCAGTCTACTAACTAGCGGGTTGGCCGAGCAGTACTTC.